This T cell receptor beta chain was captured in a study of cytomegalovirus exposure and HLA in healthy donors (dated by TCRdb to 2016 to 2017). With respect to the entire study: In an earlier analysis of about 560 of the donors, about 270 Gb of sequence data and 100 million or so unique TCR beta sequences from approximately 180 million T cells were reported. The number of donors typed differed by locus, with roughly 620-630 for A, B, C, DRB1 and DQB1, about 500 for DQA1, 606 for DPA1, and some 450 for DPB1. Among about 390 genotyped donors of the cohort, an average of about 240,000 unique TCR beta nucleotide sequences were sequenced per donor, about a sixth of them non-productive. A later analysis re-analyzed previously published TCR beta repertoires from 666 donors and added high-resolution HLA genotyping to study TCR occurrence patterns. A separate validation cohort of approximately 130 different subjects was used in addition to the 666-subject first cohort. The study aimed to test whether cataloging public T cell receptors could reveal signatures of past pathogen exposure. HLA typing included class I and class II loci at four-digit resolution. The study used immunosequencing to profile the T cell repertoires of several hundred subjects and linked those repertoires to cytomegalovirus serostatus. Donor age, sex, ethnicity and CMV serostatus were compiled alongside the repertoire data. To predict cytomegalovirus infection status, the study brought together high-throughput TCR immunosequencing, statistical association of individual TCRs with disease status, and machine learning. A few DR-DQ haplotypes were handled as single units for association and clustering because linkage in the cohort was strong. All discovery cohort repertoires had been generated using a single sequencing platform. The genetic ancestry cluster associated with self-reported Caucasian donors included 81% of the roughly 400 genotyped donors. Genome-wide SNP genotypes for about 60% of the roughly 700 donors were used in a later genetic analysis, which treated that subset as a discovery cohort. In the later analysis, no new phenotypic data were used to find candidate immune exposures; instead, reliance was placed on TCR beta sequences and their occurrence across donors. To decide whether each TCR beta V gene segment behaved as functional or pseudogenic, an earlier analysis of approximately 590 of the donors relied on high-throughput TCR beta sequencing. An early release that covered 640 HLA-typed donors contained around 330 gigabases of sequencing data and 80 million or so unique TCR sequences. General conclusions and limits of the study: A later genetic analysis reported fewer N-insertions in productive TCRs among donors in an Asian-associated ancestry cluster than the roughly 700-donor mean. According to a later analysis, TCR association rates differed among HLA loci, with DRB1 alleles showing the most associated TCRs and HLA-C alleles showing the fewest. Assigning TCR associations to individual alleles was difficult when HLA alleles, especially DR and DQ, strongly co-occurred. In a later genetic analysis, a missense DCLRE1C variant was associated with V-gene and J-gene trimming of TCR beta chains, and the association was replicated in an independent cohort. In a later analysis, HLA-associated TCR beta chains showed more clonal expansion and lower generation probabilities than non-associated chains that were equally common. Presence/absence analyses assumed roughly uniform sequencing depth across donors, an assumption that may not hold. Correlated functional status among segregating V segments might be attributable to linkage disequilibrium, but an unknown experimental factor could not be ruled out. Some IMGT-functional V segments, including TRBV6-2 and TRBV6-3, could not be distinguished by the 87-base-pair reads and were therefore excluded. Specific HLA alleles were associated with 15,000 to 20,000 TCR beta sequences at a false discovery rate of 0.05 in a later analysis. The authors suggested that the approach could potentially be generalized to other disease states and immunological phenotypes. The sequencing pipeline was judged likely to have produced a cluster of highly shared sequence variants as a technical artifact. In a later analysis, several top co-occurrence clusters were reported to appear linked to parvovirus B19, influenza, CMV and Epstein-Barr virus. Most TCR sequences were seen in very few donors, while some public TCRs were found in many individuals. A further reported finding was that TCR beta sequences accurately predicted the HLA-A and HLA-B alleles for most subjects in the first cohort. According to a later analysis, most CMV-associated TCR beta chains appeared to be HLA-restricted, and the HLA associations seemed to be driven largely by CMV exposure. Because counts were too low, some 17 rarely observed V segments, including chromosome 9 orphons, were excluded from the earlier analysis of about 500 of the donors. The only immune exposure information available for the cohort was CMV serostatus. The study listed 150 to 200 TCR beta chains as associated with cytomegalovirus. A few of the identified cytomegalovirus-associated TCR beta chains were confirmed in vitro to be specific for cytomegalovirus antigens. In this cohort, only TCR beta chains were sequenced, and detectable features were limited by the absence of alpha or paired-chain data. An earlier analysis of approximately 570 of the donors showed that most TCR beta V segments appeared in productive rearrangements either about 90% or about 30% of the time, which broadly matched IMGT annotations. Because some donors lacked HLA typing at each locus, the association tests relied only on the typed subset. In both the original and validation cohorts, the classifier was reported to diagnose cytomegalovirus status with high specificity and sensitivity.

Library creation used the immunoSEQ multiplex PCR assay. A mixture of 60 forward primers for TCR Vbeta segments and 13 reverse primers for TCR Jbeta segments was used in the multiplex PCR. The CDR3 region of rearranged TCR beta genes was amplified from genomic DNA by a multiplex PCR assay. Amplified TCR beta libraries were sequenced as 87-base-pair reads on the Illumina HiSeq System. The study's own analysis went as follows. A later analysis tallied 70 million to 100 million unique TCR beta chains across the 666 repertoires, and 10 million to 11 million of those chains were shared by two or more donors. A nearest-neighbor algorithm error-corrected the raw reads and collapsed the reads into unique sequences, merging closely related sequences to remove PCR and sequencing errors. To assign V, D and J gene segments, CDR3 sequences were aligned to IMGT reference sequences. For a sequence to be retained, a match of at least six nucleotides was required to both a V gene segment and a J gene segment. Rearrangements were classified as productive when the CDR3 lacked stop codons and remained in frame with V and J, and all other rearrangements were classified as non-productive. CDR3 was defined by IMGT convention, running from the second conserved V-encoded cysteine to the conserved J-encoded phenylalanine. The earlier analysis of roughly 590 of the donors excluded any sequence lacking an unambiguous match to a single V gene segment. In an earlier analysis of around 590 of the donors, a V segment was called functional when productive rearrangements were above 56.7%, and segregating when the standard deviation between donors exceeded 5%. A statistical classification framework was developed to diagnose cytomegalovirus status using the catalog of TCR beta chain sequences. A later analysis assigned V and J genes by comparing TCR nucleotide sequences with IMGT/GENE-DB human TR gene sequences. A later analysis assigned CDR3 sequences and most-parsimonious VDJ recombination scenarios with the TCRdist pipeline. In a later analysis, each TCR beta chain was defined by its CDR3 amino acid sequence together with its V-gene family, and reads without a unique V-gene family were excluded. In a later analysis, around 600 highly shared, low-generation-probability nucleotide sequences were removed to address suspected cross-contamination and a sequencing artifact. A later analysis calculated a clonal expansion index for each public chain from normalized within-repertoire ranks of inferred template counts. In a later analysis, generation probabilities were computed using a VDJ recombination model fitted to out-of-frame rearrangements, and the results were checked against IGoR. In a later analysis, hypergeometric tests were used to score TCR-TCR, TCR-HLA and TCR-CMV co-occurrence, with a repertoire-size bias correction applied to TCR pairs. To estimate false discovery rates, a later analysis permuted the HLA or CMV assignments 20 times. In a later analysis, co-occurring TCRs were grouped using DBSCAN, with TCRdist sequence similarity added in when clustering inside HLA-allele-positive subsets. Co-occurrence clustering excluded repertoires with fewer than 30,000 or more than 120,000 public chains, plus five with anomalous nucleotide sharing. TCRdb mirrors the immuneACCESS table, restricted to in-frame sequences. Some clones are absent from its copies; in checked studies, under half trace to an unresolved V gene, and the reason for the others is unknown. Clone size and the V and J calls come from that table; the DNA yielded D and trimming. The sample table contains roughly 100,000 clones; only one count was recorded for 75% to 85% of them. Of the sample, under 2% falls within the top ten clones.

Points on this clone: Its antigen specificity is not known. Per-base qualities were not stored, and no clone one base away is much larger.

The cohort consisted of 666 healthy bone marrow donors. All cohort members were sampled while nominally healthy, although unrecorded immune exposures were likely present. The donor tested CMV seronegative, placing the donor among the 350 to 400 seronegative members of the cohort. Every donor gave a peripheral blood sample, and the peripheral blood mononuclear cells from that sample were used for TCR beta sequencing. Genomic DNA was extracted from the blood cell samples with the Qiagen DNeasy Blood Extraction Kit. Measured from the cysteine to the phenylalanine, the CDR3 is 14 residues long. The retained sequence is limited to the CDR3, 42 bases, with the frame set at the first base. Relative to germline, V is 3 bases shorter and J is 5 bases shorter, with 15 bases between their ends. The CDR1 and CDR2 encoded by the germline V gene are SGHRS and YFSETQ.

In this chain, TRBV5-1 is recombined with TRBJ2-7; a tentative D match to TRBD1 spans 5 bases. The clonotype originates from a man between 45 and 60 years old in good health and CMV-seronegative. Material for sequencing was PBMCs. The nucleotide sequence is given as TGCGCCAGCAGCTCACGTACAGGTTACGACGAGCAGTACTTC. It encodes CASSSRTGYDEQYF.